The 28 T cell receptor beta chains given below trace back to one sample, sequenced in a study of PD-1 blockade in classical Hodgkin lymphoma. Time point of the sample: cycle 4 day 1 (C4D1), after six to seven weeks of nivolumab. Following autologous stem cell transplantation, relapse occurred in every patient, and exposure to brentuximab vedotin varied. Only in-frame clones appear in the TCRdb table, and some are missing; sequencing was by immunoSEQ multiplex PCR. The sample shows 7,500 to 9,500 clones, roughly 89% of them seen only once. The specimen comprised peripheral blood mononuclear cells (PBMCs), sampled before the fourth cycle of nivolumab. These receptors originate from a human donor with classical Hodgkin lymphoma.

The CDR3 loop is CASRQGMGTEAFF. The CDR3 DNA is TGTGCCTCCCGACAGGGGATGGGGACTGAAGCTTTCTTT. The chain uses TRBV19 and TRBJ1-1; TRBD1 matches 8 bases. This CDR3 has 13 residues. CDR1 is LNHDA, CDR2 SQIVND, per germline (reference sequence). The V segment lost 11 bases and the J segment 5 bases; nucleotides outside the gene matches: 10.

The genes are TRBV7-9 and TRBJ2-7; weak D call: TRBD2 (5 bases). Germline loops: CDR1 SEHNR, CDR2 FQNEAQ (reference sequence). V was trimmed by 4 bases and J by 1 base, leaving 14 bases between them. The CDR3 is 15 amino acids. The CDR3 nucleotides read TGTGCCAGCAGCTCCGACAAAGCGGCTTCCTACGAGCAGTACTTC. Encoded protein: CASSSDKAASYEQYF.

This clone was counted a single time. V gene TRBV10-2 combines with J gene TRBJ1-5, with no clear D. Germline CDR1 is WSHSY and CDR2 is SAAADI. V was shortened by 0 bases and J by 4 bases, with 4 bases between the two germline ends. The CDR3 totals 13 residues. In nucleotides, the CDR3 is TGCGCCAGCAGTGAGTCCAGGAATCAGCCCCAGCATTTT. Its protein is CASSESRNQPQHF.

This clone came up a few times. The V gene is TRBV30, the J gene TRBJ1-1; no firm D call. The V end was cut by 2 bases, the J end by 7 bases, with 8 bases between. Germline values: CDR1 GTSNPN, CDR2 SVGIG (reference sequence). CDR3 length: 11 amino acids. The CDR3 DNA is TGTGCCTGGAGTTTGGCCGGTGAAGCTTTCTTT. Its protein product is CAWSLAGEAFF.

V is TRBV6-5 and J is TRBJ2-7; 7 bases line up with TRBD1. Germline V lookup: CDR1 MNHEY, CDR2 SVGAGI. The CDR3 totals 12 residues. J gave up 4 bases and V 4 bases, and 1 base lay outside the gene matches. The CDR3 nucleotides are TGTGCCAGCAGTTCACAGGGGTACGAGCAGTACTTC. This sequence encodes CASSSQGYEQYF.

This chain connects TRBV7-9 to TRBJ2-3; D call uncertain. Germline loops: CDR1 SEHNR, CDR2 FQNEAQ (reference sequence). The CDR3 has 11 amino acids. Trimming stripped 5 bases from V and 6 bases from J, with 6 bases between. CDR3 region: CASSLSDTQYF. CDR3 DNA: TGTGCCAGCAGCCTTTCCGATACGCAGTATTTT.

V and J are TRBV5-1 and TRBJ2-1; 9 bases are a match to TRBD2. Unmatched junction bases numbered 9, after V lost 4 bases and J lost 7 bases. The CDR3 loop spans 15 amino acids. CDR1 SGHRS and CDR2 YFSETQ come from the germline V gene. CDR3 sequence (DNA): TGCGCCAGCAGCCCGGGACTAGCAGACGGGAATGAGCAGTTCTTC. It encodes CASSPGLADGNEQFF.

The rearrangement uses TRBV7-8 and TRBJ1-1; D is ambiguous. V was trimmed by 6 bases and J by 8 bases, leaving 10 bases between them. The germline CDR1 and CDR2 sequences are SGHVS and FQNEAQ. The CDR3 has 11 residues. Here the CDR3 DNA reads TGTGCCAGCAGTCCCGGGTCAGAAGCTTTCTTT. Translating gives CASSPGSEAFF.

The chain carries TRBV5-4 and TRBJ2-1; possibly TRBD1 or TRBD2 for D (5 bases each). Germline lookup yields CDR1 SGHNT and CDR2 YYREEE (reference sequence). This CDR3 has 18 amino acids. The V end was cut by 1 base, the J end by 9 bases, with 26 bases between. CDR3 nucleotide sequence: TGTGCCAGCAGCTTGTGGGGGACGGGAACTAGTTCGGTTATTGAGCAGTTCTTC. Amino acid sequence: CASSLWGTGTSSVIEQFF. Combining the CDR3 with reference TRBV5-4 and TRBJ2-1 gives the whole variable domain ETGVTQSPTHLIKTRGQQVTLRCSSQSGHNTVSWYQQALGQGPQFIFQYYREEENGRGNFPPRFSGLQFPNYSSELNVNALELDDSALYLCASSLWGTGTSSVIEQFFGPGTRLTVL.

The chain employs TRBV27 and TRBJ1-2; D is perhaps TRBD1 (6 bases). Trimming took 3 bases from V and 2 from J, leaving 10 bases between them. The germline V gene has CDR1 MNHEY and CDR2 SMNVEV (reference sequence). The CDR3 runs 14 residues. This chain's CDR3 is CASSFLDRNYGYTF. CDR3 bases: TGTGCCAGCAGTTTCCTTGACAGGAACTATGGCTACACCTTC.

The chain recombines TRBV6-5 with TRBJ2-7; D possibly corresponds to TRBD1 (5 bases). V was trimmed by 6 bases and J by 6 bases, leaving 9 bases between them. Germline CDR1 reads MNHEY; CDR2 reads SVGAGI. The CDR3 length is 11 residues. CDR3 nucleotide sequence: TGTGCCAGCAGGGCAGGGTTCGAGCAGTACTTC. Residues: CASRAGFEQYF.

The rearrangement uses TRBV5-1 and TRBJ2-1; 14 bases line up with TRBD2. The CDR3 has 16 amino acids. Per the germline V gene, CDR1 is SGHRS and CDR2 is YFSETQ. The V segment lost 4 bases and the J segment 5 bases; nucleotides outside the gene matches: 5. This chain's CDR3 is CASSQGLAGGHNEQFF. As DNA, the CDR3 is TGCGCCAGCAGCCAAGGACTAGCGGGAGGTCACAATGAGCAGTTCTTC.

CDR3 bases: TGTGCCAGCAGCGCGAGAACCGGGACAAGTCTTCAGCCCCAGCATTTT. Translation: CASSARTGTSLQPQHF. This chain connects TRBV7-8 to TRBJ1-5; D might be TRBD1 (6 bases). CDR3 length: 16 amino acids. Germline CDR1 is SGHVS and CDR2 is FQNEAQ. Trimming removed 5 bases at V and 6 bases at J, with 20 bases between.

CDR3 in DNA: TGTGCCAGCAGCTTAACCAGGGGACAAGCCTACGAGCAGTACTTC. Its translation is CASSLTRGQAYEQYF. J is TRBJ2-7 and V is TRBV7-2, with D possibly matching TRBD1 (6 bases). This CDR3 contains 15 residues. Germline V gene data show CDR1 as SGHTA and CDR2 as FQGNSA. V lost 2 bases and J lost 2, with 13 bases in between.

The V gene is TRBV5-4, the J gene TRBJ2-5, with 10 bases lining up with TRBD1. The CDR3 contains 14 residues. Germline CDR1 is SGHNT and CDR2 is YYREEE (reference sequence). V dropped 4 bases and J dropped 4; count of bases not matched to a gene: 4. The CDR3 region is CASSGDRGRETQYF. CDR3 DNA sequence: TGTGCCAGCAGCGGTGACAGGGGGCGAGAGACCCAGTACTTC.

This clone was detected only a few times. This chain connects TRBV5-6 to TRBJ1-4, with D uncertain. V was cut by 0 bases and J by 8 bases, with 17 bases left in between. The CDR3 extends over 16 amino acids. Germline CDR1 and CDR2: SGHDT and YYEEEE. The CDR3 loop reads CASSLVGKGGGEKLFF. CDR3 DNA sequence: TGTGCCAGCAGCTTGGTAGGAAAGGGAGGAGGGGAAAAACTGTTTTTT.

This chain joins TRBV28 and TRBJ2-7; TRBD2 matches 10 bases. V shed 5 bases and J 3 bases; nucleotides not matched to a gene: 13. Germline CDR1 reads MDHEN; CDR2 reads SYDVKM. There are 17 residues in the CDR3. The CDR3 region has the DNA TGTGCCAGCAGTGAATTACGACTAGCGGGTTTCCACTACGAGCAGTACTTC. Translation: CASSELRLAGFHYEQYF. Drawing the rest from reference TRBV28 and TRBJ2-7, the complete variable domain is DVKVTQSSRYLVKRTGEKVFLECVQDMDHENMFWYRQDPGLGLRLIYFSYDVKMKEKGDIPEGYSVSREKKERFSLILESASTNQTSMYLCASSELRLAGFHYEQYFGPGTRLTVT.

The chain is built from TRBV2 and TRBJ1-4; 9 bases agree with TRBD1. V lost 2 bases, J lost 5 bases, and 15 bases stayed unmatched. The CDR3 has 19 residues. Germline V gives CDR1 SNHLY, CDR2 FYNNEI. This CDR3 is CASSERSPRSGTGNEKLFF. CDR3 coding DNA: TGTGCCAGCAGTGAAAGGTCACCTAGATCCGGGACAGGGAATGAAAAACTGTTTTTT.

In DNA, the CDR3 is TGTGCCAGCTCCCGGAGGTCGTTAGTCTACGAGCAGTACTTC. Its protein product is CASSRRSLVYEQYF. The rearrangement uses TRBV28 and TRBJ2-7, with D perhaps TRBD2 (5 bases). Germline V gene lookup returns CDR1 MDHEN and CDR2 SYDVKM. The CDR3 contains 14 residues. V was clipped by 8 bases and J by 3 bases, with 17 bases between them.

The CDR3 here is CASSQGGTQNIQYF. The CDR3 DNA reads as TGCGCCAGCAGCCAAGGCGGGACCCAAAACATTCAGTACTTC. This chain links TRBV4-3 with TRBJ2-4, with D possibly matching TRBD2 (6 bases). Germline V CDR1 and CDR2: LGHNA, YSLEER. CDR3 size: 14 residues. V lost 1 base and J lost 5, with 9 bases in between.

This chain connects TRBV19 to TRBJ1-1; D gene unclear. The CDR3 spans 14 residues. V was shortened by 6 bases and J by 1 base, with 12 bases between the two germline ends. Germline-derived CDR1 and CDR2 are LNHDA and SQIVND (reference sequence). For the CDR3, the DNA is TGTGCCAGTAGGATCCTCGGACGGAACACTGAAGCTTTCTTT. Amino acids: CASRILGRNTEAFF.

This clone was detected once. The CDR3 loop is CASSQSESGCGEQYF. DNA for the CDR3: TGCGCCAGCAGTCAATCTGAGTCAGGGTGTGGGGAGCAGTACTTC. The chain employs TRBV23-1 and TRBJ2-7; D is possibly TRBD1 (5 bases). TRBV23-1 is an ORF, and what it does is uncertain. The CDR3 extends over 15 amino acids. Trimming pared 0 bases from V and 7 bases from J, leaving 16 bases between.

This rearrangement joins TRBV5-1 to TRBJ2-7; no clear D gene. Trimming left V 3 bases short and J 7 bases short, with 20 bases between. The CDR3 is 15 amino acids. Germline V gene sequence: CDR1 SGHRS, CDR2 YFSETQ. This CDR3 reads CASSSGTSSYVEQYF. CDR3 bases: TGCGCCAGCAGCTCCGGAACCAGTTCTTACGTGGAGCAGTACTTC.

V usage is TRBV14 and J usage is TRBJ1-4, with no clear D. The CDR3 totals 16 residues. Germline V CDR1 and CDR2: SGHDN, FVKESK. Trimming took off 4 bases at V and 2 bases at J, with 14 bases between the two ends. CDR3 bases: TGTGCCAGCAGCCCAGCACGGTCGTGGACTAATGAAAAACTGTTTTTT. Translation: CASSPARSWTNEKLFF.

V gene TRBV19 combines with J gene TRBJ2-2; D uncertain. The CDR3 spans 12 residues. V lost 3 bases, J lost 7 bases, and 6 bases lay in between. Germline CDR1 reads LNHDA; CDR2 reads SQIVND (reference sequence). The CDR3 DNA reads TGTGCCAGTAGTATCTCTCACGGGGAGCTGTTTTTT. It yields the protein CASSISHGELFF.

The chain joins TRBV5-1 to TRBJ2-1; D unresolved. The CDR3 totals 12 residues. The germline V gene has CDR1 SGHRS and CDR2 YFSETQ. Trimming removed 4 bases at V and 6 bases at J, with 8 bases between. CDR3 protein: CASSHPGNEQFF. Written as DNA, the CDR3 is TGCGCCAGCAGCCATCCGGGCAATGAGCAGTTCTTC.

The chain's CDR3 is CASAGLKRPYEQYF. The CDR3, as DNA: TGTGCCAGCGCTGGACTTAAGAGACCCTACGAGCAGTACTTC. V gene TRBV2 combines with J gene TRBJ2-7, with D possibly being TRBD2 (5 bases). This CDR3 is 14 amino acids long. The V gene's germline CDR1 is SNHLY and CDR2 FYNNEI. V lost 8 bases to trimming and J lost 2 bases, with 16 bases between them. Full variable domain (rest looked up from reference TRBV2 and TRBJ2-7): EPEVTQTPSHQVTQMGQEVILRCVPISNHLYFYWYRQILGQKVEFLVSFYNNEISEKSEIFDDQFSVERPDGSNFTLKIRSTKLEDSAMYFCASAGLKRPYEQYFGPGTRLTVT.

This CDR3 is CASSLNRVSYEQYF. As DNA, the CDR3 is TGTGCCAGCAGCTTAAACAGGGTCTCCTACGAGCAGTACTTC. J is TRBJ2-7 and V is TRBV7-9; TRBD1 might be the D (6 bases). Germline assignment: CDR1 SEHNR and CDR2 FQNEAQ (reference sequence). V dropped 2 bases and J dropped 0 bases, with 8 bases sitting between them. The CDR3 extends over 14 amino acids.